Listed below are T cell receptor beta chains from one sample, sequenced in a study of T cells in Graves' hyperthyroidism and ophthalmopathy. One entry per CDR3 protein, called by TCRdb with MiXCR from the multiplex PCR reads. The profile covers 500,000 to 650,000 distinct CDR3 sequences, with roughly 14% appearing a single time and approximately 12% taken by the ten largest. The sample comprised blood. The receptors were gathered from a woman aged 45-59 years with Graves' ophthalmopathy. CDR3s include the opening cysteine and the closing phenylalanine or tryptophan. The D gene is left open where the match is weak. Size values are once, few and many counts, or a class for expanded clones, and some rows have none.

cdr3_nt: TGTGCCAGCAGCTCTATATCCCGACTAGCGGGAGGAGGCTACAATGAGCAGTTCTTC
cdr3_aa: CASSSISRLAGGGYNEQFF
d_call: TRBD2
j_call: TRBJ2-1
clone_size: -
v_call: TRBV7-9

cdr3_nt: TGTGCCAGCAGTTGGGGACTAGCGGGACCTCCGGGGAATGAGCAGTTCTTC
cdr3_aa: CASSWGLAGPPGNEQFF
d_call: TRBD2
j_call: TRBJ2-1
clone_size: many
v_call: TRBV27

cdr3_nt: TGTGCCAGCAGCTTAGTGCCTCTAGCGGGGTTCTACAATAAGCAGTTCTTC
cdr3_aa: CASSLVPLAGFYNKQFF
d_call: TRBD2
j_call: TRBJ2-1
clone_size: many
v_call: TRBV7-2

cdr3_nt: TGTGCCAGCAGCCTACCGGGCGGGAGGGCCGGTGTTGAGCAGTTCTTC
cdr3_aa: CASSLPGGRAGVEQFF
d_call: TRBD2
j_call: TRBJ2-1
clone_size: few
v_call: TRBV7-9

cdr3_nt: TGTGCCTGGAACCTACGGGGGCGCACTGAAGCTTTCTTT
cdr3_aa: CAWNLRGRTEAFF
d_call: -
j_call: TRBJ1-1
clone_size: many
v_call: TRBV30

cdr3_nt: TGTGCCAGCCGAGACAGCGGGAGAGGGACCGGGGAGCTGTTTTTT
cdr3_aa: CASRDSGRGTGELFF
d_call: TRBD2
j_call: TRBJ2-2
clone_size: many
v_call: TRBV2

cdr3_nt: TGTGCCAGCAGTTACTTACAGGATACTTACTACGAGCAGTACTTC
cdr3_aa: CASSYLQDTYYEQYF
d_call: -
j_call: TRBJ2-7
clone_size: -
v_call: TRBV6-2/TRBV6-3

cdr3_nt: TGTGCCAGCAGCTTTGGACAGGGAGATTACGATGAGCAGTTCTTC
cdr3_aa: CASSFGQGDYDEQFF
d_call: TRBD1
j_call: TRBJ2-1
clone_size: many
v_call: TRBV7-3

cdr3_nt: TGTGCCAGCAGTTATAGCGAGACTAGCCCCGGGGCCAACGTCCTGACTTTC
cdr3_aa: CASSYSETSPGANVLTF
d_call: TRBD2
j_call: TRBJ2-6
clone_size: -
v_call: TRBV6-2/TRBV6-3

cdr3_nt: TGCAGTGCTAGCCGGGCAGGGGAAAGCACAGATACGCAGTATTTT
cdr3_aa: CSASRAGESTDTQYF
d_call: -
j_call: TRBJ2-3
clone_size: -
v_call: TRBV20-1

cdr3_nt: TGTGCCAGCGGTTCCCGGACAGGGGGGAATCAGCCCCAGCATTTT
cdr3_aa: CASGSRTGGNQPQHF
d_call: TRBD1
j_call: TRBJ1-5
clone_size: many
v_call: TRBV28

cdr3_nt: TGTGCCAGCAGTCTTCTGGAACTAGCCTCCTACGAGCAGTACTTC
cdr3_aa: CASSLLELASYEQYF
d_call: -
j_call: TRBJ2-7
clone_size: many
v_call: TRBV7-2

cdr3_nt: TGTGCCAGCAGCTCAGGACAGGGGAGGACTGGGGCCAACGTCCTGACTTTC
cdr3_aa: CASSSGQGRTGANVLTF
d_call: TRBD1
j_call: TRBJ2-6
clone_size: many
v_call: TRBV11-1

cdr3_nt: TGTGCCTGGAGGGGGGACGGGGATCAGCCCCAGCATTTT
cdr3_aa: CAWRGDGDQPQHF
d_call: -
j_call: TRBJ1-5
clone_size: -
v_call: TRBV30

cdr3_nt: TGTGCCAGCAGTTTCCCTTTAGGTGATGGCTACACCTTC
cdr3_aa: CASSFPLGDGYTF
d_call: -
j_call: TRBJ1-2
clone_size: -
v_call: TRBV28

cdr3_nt: TGCGCCAGCAGCCAGATACAGGTTCCTCGCCCCTACAATGAGCAGTTCTTC
cdr3_aa: CASSQIQVPRPYNEQFF
d_call: -
j_call: TRBJ2-1
clone_size: many
v_call: TRBV4-3

cdr3_nt: TGTGCCAGCAGTAATAGCGGGAGTATCTCAGATACGCAGTATTTT
cdr3_aa: CASSNSGSISDTQYF
d_call: TRBD2
j_call: TRBJ2-3
clone_size: many
v_call: TRBV12-3/TRBV12-4

cdr3_nt: TGCAGTGCGGTGGGAGGGAGCGATCACGAGCAGTACTTC
cdr3_aa: CSAVGGSDHEQYF
d_call: TRBD2
j_call: TRBJ2-7
clone_size: many
v_call: TRBV20-1

cdr3_nt: TGTGCCAGCAGTTTATTGCCCAGGGCAGGGGGCCAAAATGAGCAGTTCTTC
cdr3_aa: CASSLLPRAGGQNEQFF
d_call: TRBD1
j_call: TRBJ2-1
clone_size: many
v_call: TRBV28

cdr3_nt: TGTGCCAGCACCAAATTGGGATACGGAGGCTACACCTTC
cdr3_aa: CASTKLGYGGYTF
d_call: -
j_call: TRBJ1-2
clone_size: many
v_call: TRBV12-3/TRBV12-4

cdr3_nt: TGTGCCAGCAGAACACCGGGACAGGGTCCGTCCGAGCAGTACTTC
cdr3_aa: CASRTPGQGPSEQYF
d_call: TRBD1
j_call: TRBJ2-7
clone_size: many
v_call: TRBV28

cdr3_nt: TGTGCCAGCTCTCCTATTCCGGGACAGTCCTACGAGCAGTACTTC
cdr3_aa: CASSPIPGQSYEQYF
d_call: TRBD1
j_call: TRBJ2-7
clone_size: few
v_call: TRBV18

cdr3_nt: TGTGCCAGCTACGACAGCACCAATAATTCACCCCTCCACTTT
cdr3_aa: CASYDSTNNSPLHF
d_call: -
j_call: TRBJ1-6
clone_size: few
v_call: TRBV6-1

cdr3_nt: TGTGCCAGCAGTTACTCAGCGGGAGGCGGCGAGCAGTACTTC
cdr3_aa: CASSYSAGGGEQYF
d_call: TRBD2
j_call: TRBJ2-7
clone_size: few
v_call: TRBV6-5

cdr3_nt: TGTGCCAGCAGCTTAATACGGACAGGGACCTACGAGCAGTACTTC
cdr3_aa: CASSLIRTGTYEQYF
d_call: TRBD1
j_call: TRBJ2-7
clone_size: many
v_call: TRBV7-8

cdr3_nt: TGTGCCAGCAGCTTAGTTGAGGACAATGAGCAGTTCTTC
cdr3_aa: CASSLVEDNEQFF
d_call: -
j_call: TRBJ2-1
clone_size: -
v_call: TRBV7-2